This T cell receptor (beta chain) appears in the sequencing data of a study of molecular identifiers for immune sequencing clone quantification. Notes on the study in general: Sizes of highly expanded clones could be underestimated through identical TCRs sharing a barcode.

Previously described methods with listed TCR primers produced the bulk TCR libraries. TCRdb re-analysed the PCR reads in MiXCR, keeping a single row per CDR3 protein. The sample yields hundreds of thousands of distinct CDR3 sequences, roughly a quarter seen once. This clonotype was seen a few times. Its antigen is unidentified. The V gene end was trimmed by 5 bases and the J gene end by 2 bases; junction bases not matched to a gene: 5. The CDR3 is 14 amino acids. Germline CDR1 and CDR2: MNHEY and SMNVEV (reference sequence). Material: naive CD8+ T cells from blood, with Jurkat cell RNA spiked in. Subset in this sample: FACS-sorted CD8+CD4-CCR7+CD45RA+ naive T cells. The TCR sequence derives from a human donor in good health. Some libraries in this study had Jurkat cell RNA spiked in. The chain combines TRBV27 with TRBJ2-7; 8 positions match TRBD2. The CDR3, as DNA: TGTGCCAGCAGTATTAGCGGGGTGCCCTACGAGCAGTACTTC. It specifies CASSISGVPYEQYF.